Listed below are T cell receptor beta chains from one sample, sequenced in a study of blood T cell repertoires in COVID-19. The method was immunoSEQ multiplex PCR; TCRdb's version includes in-frame clones alone and lacks a portion of them. This repertoire shows fewer than 200,000 clones, approximately 91% found once; its top ten account for roughly 5.3%. The sequenced sample consisted of peripheral blood. These TCRs come from a man aged 18-30 years with COVID-19, enrolled during active disease. Each CDR3 is given with its conserved first and last residue. The D gene is left open where the match is weak. Not all rows give a size; the values are once, few, many and, for expanded clones, a class.

TRBV7-9	-	14	-	TRBJ2-7	TGTGCCAGCAGCTTAGCGCACAGGGAATACGAGCAGTACTTC	CASSLAHREYEQYF
TRBV29-1	-	13	-	TRBJ1-3	TGCAGCGTAGAGGGAGAAGCCGGAAACACCATATATTTT	CSVEGEAGNTIYF
TRBV19	-	14	TRBD1	TRBJ2-1	TGTGCCAGTAAGAACAGGGGTCCCTACAATGAGCAGTTCTTC	CASKNRGPYNEQFF
TRBV28	few	14	TRBD1	TRBJ1-2	TGTGCCAGCAGGAAGGACAGGGATTACTATGGCTACACCTTC	CASRKDRDYYGYTF
TRBV19	-	14	TRBD1	TRBJ1-2	TGTGCCAGTAGGCGACAGGGGGCCGCCTATGGCTACACCTTC	CASRRQGAAYGYTF
TRBV4-3	-	16	-	TRBJ1-6	TGCGCCAGCAGCCAATCCCGACAAATCTATAATTCACCCCTCCACTTT	CASSQSRQIYNSPLHF
TRBV4-1	-	16	TRBD1	TRBJ2-2	TGCGCCAGCAGCCAGTACCCGGGACAGGGAACCGGGGAGCTGTTTTTT	CASSQYPGQGTGELFF
TRBV9	-	15	TRBD1	TRBJ2-1	TGTGCCAGCAGCGTTTCAGGGGGAGACTACAATGAGCAGTTCTTC	CASSVSGGDYNEQFF
TRBV28	-	11	-	TRBJ2-7	TGTGCCAGCAGTCGGTCCTACGAGCAGTACTTC	CASSRSYEQYF
TRBV27	-	15	TRBD1	TRBJ1-1	TGTGCCAGCAGTCCCGGGGACAGGGTCAACACTGAAGCTTTCTTT	CASSPGDRVNTEAFF
TRBV5-5	once	16	-	TRBJ2-1	TGTGCCAGCAGCTTGCCAGGCAGAATTTCTTACAATGAGCAGTTCTTC	CASSLPGRISYNEQFF
TRBV19	-	14	-	TRBJ2-7	TGTGCCAGTAGTATTTCGGGGGAGATATACGAGCAGTACTTC	CASSISGEIYEQYF
TRBV30	-	13	-	TRBJ2-2	TGTGCCTGGAGTGTATGGAGGGGCGGGGAGCTGTTTTTT	CAWSVWRGGELFF
TRBV27	-	15	-	TRBJ2-7	TGTGCCAGCAGTTTAGAGTTTCAGGGTTGGCACGAGCAGTACTTC	CASSLEFQGWHEQYF
TRBV7-2	-	13	-	TRBJ1-5	TGTGCCTCCACCAGAGCGGGCAATCAGCCCCAGCATTTT	CASTRAGNQPQHF
TRBV10-3	-	16	TRBD2	TRBJ2-1	TGTGCCATCAGTGGTAGGACTAGCGACTCCTACAATGAGCAGTTCTTC	CAISGRTSDSYNEQFF
TRBV5-1	-	16	TRBD2	TRBJ2-5	TGCGCCAGCAGCCTCGGACTAGCGGGAGGGCAAGAGACCCAGTACTTC	CASSLGLAGGQETQYF
TRBV2	-	21	TRBD1	TRBJ1-2	TGTGCCAGCAGCACGCTCCTATCCCCCGGGACAGGGGGCATATATTACTATGGCTACACCTTC	CASSTLLSPGTGGIYYYGYTF
TRBV15	-	16	TRBD1	TRBJ1-6	TGTGCCACCAGCAGAGAGACGGGACAGCGATATTCACCCCTCCACTTT	CATSRETGQRYSPLHF
TRBV28	once	14	-	TRBJ1-4	TGTGCCAGCAGTTTACCCAGGGAAGTTGAAAAACTGCTTTTT	CASSLPREVEKLLF
TRBV5-8	-	14	-	TRBJ1-5	TGTGCCAGCCGCTGGGGGGTGAGGAATCAGCCCCAGCATTTT	CASRWGVRNQPQHF
TRBV28	-	16	TRBD2	TRBJ2-1	TGTGCCAGCAGTTTGCTAGCGGGTAGCTCCTACAATGAGCAGTTCTTC	CASSLLAGSSYNEQFF
TRBV5-4	-	14	-	TRBJ1-2	TGTGCCAGCAGCTTGCAGAACGGGGACTATGGCTACACCTTC	CASSLQNGDYGYTF
TRBV4-1	-	15	TRBD1	TRBJ1-6	TGCGCCAGCAGCCAAGAATCAGGGGGTAGGTCACCCCTCCACTTT	CASSQESGGRSPLHF
TRBV3-1/TRBV3-2	-	15	TRBD1	TRBJ2-7	TGTGCCAGCAGCCCACGACAGGGACCCTCCTACGAGCAGTACTTC	CASSPRQGPSYEQYF
TRBV7-2	-	15	-	TRBJ1-3	TGTGCCAGCAGCTTAGTGGGCGGGAATGGAAACACCATATATTTT	CASSLVGGNGNTIYF